This is a list of T cell receptor beta chains from one sample in a study of blood T cell repertoires in COVID-19. Clones were read by immunoSEQ multiplex PCR, and TCRdb kept only the in-frame ones, dropping some. Counted here are 200,000 to 250,000 clones, roughly 85% occurring once; the ten biggest clones make up 2.9%. The sample consisted of peripheral blood. The receptors stem from a man aged 45 to 65 who had recovered from COVID-19. CDR3s include the opening cysteine and the closing phenylalanine or tryptophan. The D gene is left open where the match is weak. Part of the rows lack a size; the others show once, few, many or a class for expanded clones.

CASRRTRDRAYEQYF TGTGCCAGCAGGCGAACCCGGGACAGGGCCTACGAGCAGTACTTC TRBD1 TRBJ2-7 TRBV6-5 few
CASAAVLLNHEQYF TGTGCCAGCGCAGCGGTCCTCCTCAACCACGAGCAGTACTTC - TRBJ2-7 TRBV28 -
CASSKGQTNTEAFF TGTGCCAGCTCAAAGGGACAGACCAACACTGAAGCTTTCTTT TRBD1 TRBJ1-1 TRBV18 -
CATSDSRGGSYEQYF TGTGCCACCAGTGATTCCCGAGGTGGCTCCTACGAGCAGTACTTC - TRBJ2-7 TRBV24-1 -
CASSYDGRGGYTF TGTGCCAGCAGTTATGACGGGCGCGGGGGCTACACCTTC - TRBJ1-2 TRBV6-5 -
CASRTSNGYTF TGTGCCAGTAGAACTAGTAATGGCTACACCTTC - TRBJ1-2 TRBV19 -
CASSSQVTYEQYF TGCGCCAGCAGCTCCCAGGTAACCTACGAGCAGTACTTC - TRBJ2-7 TRBV5-1 -
CASSLAGTSFPANYGYTF TGCGCCAGCAGCTTGGCCGGGACATCGTTCCCAGCTAACTATGGCTACACCTTC - TRBJ1-2 TRBV5-1 once
CASSSGTGLNQPQHF TGCGCCAGCAGTTCCGGGACAGGGCTGAATCAGCCCCAGCATTTT TRBD1 TRBJ1-5 TRBV5-1 -
CASRLAGGLTTDTQYF TGTGCCAGCCGCCTTGCGGGAGGACTTACCACAGATACGCAGTATTTT TRBD2 TRBJ2-3 TRBV5-4 -
CASSTGLTYTF TGTGCCAGCAGCACGGGACTCACCTACACCTTC - TRBJ1-2 TRBV7-9 -
CASSPLLGTGASYEQYF TGTGCCAGCAGTCCACTGCTCGGGACAGGGGCCTCCTACGAGCAGTACTTC TRBD1 TRBJ2-7 TRBV27 -
CASTIVSGFVDGYTF TGTGCCAGCACCATAGTGTCGGGTTTCGTTGATGGCTACACCTTC - TRBJ1-2 TRBV28 -
CSVRTSGRRWQYF TGCAGCGTGAGGACTAGCGGGAGGAGGTGGCAGTACTTC TRBD2 TRBJ2-7 TRBV29-1 -
CASSRPQGVDAIYNSPLHF TGTGCCAGCAGCCGTCCACAGGGAGTCGACGCCATTTATAATTCACCCCTCCACTTT - TRBJ1-6 TRBV7-2 -
CASSRDSPLTGELFF TGCGCCAGCAGCCGGGACAGCCCTCTGACCGGGGAGCTGTTTTTT TRBD1 TRBJ2-2 TRBV5-1 -
CASSLAGARQTQYF TGTGCCAGCAGCTTAGCGGGAGCTCGGCAGACCCAGTACTTC - TRBJ2-5 TRBV7-2 -
CASSLRGSQPQHF TGTGCCAGCAGCTTACGAGGATCCCAGCCCCAGCATTTT - TRBJ1-5 TRBV7-8 -
CASGLVLGEAEGELFF TGTGCTAGTGGTTTGGTACTGGGGGAGGCTGAGGGGGAGCTGTTTTTT - TRBJ2-2 TRBV12-5 -
CASSLDPGTYEQYF TGCGCCAGCAGCTTGGATCCAGGCACCTACGAGCAGTACTTC - TRBJ2-7 TRBV5-1 -
CASSSFGLLLGEQFF TGTGCCAGCAGCTCCTTTGGACTGCTTTTGGGTGAGCAGTTCTTC - TRBJ2-1 TRBV5-6 -
CASSELASGRIVADTQYF TGCGCCAGCAGTGAATTGGCTAGCGGGAGAATAGTTGCAGATACGCAGTATTTT TRBD2 TRBJ2-3 TRBV10-1 -